The text below deals with one T cell receptor (beta chain). It lacks a known antigen. No much larger clone is present one base from it, and per-base qualities are unavailable. V is reduced by 0 bases and J by 10 bases, leaving a spacing of 12 bases between them. CDR1 and CDR2, per the germline V gene, are MNHEY and SVGAGI. Measured from the cysteine to the phenylalanine, the CDR3 is 14 residues long. The CDR3 DNA has 42 bases and is translated from base 1. The cohort comprised some 730 healthy bone marrow donors. At the time of sampling, every cohort member was nominally healthy, though immune exposures that went unrecorded were likely present. The donor was CMV seropositive and belonged to the group of 250 to 300 seropositive cohort members. Each donor provided a peripheral blood sample, and peripheral blood mononuclear cells were used for TCR beta sequencing. Genomic DNA extraction from the blood cell samples was performed with the Qiagen DNeasy Blood Extraction Kit.

The library came from the immunoSEQ multiplex PCR assay. For the multiplex PCR, a mixture combining 60 forward primers for TCR Vbeta segments and 13 reverse primers for TCR Jbeta segments was used. The CDR3 region of rearranged TCR beta genes was amplified from genomic DNA by a multiplex PCR assay. The amplified TCR beta libraries were sequenced on the Illumina HiSeq System as 87-base-pair reads. The authors processed their data as follows. Across the 500 to 700 repertoires, a later analysis counted tens of millions of unique TCR beta chains, around 11 million of which were shared by at least two donors. A nearest-neighbor algorithm error-corrected the raw reads and collapsed the reads into unique sequences, merging closely related sequences to remove PCR and sequencing errors. CDR3 sequences were aligned to IMGT reference sequences to assign V, D and J gene segments. For a sequence to be retained, a match of at least six nucleotides to both a V gene segment and a J gene segment was required. Rearrangements were classified as productive when the CDR3 lacked stop codons and remained in frame with V and J, and all other rearrangements were classified as non-productive. Following IMGT convention, CDR3 was defined as the stretch from the second conserved V-encoded cysteine to the conserved J-encoded phenylalanine. In an earlier analysis of 587 of the donors, sequences lacking an unambiguous match to a single V gene segment were excluded. In an earlier analysis of almost 600 of the donors, a V segment was called functional when productive rearrangements were above 56.7%, and segregating when the standard deviation between donors exceeded 5%. A statistical classification framework was built to diagnose cytomegalovirus status from the catalog of TCR beta chain sequences. V and J gene assignment, in a later analysis, came from comparing TCR nucleotide sequences with IMGT/GENE-DB human TR gene sequences. The TCRdist pipeline was used in a later analysis to assign CDR3 sequences and most-parsimonious VDJ recombination scenarios. In a later analysis, each TCR beta chain was defined by its CDR3 amino acid sequence together with its V-gene family, and reads lacking a unique V-gene family were excluded. As a way to deal with suspected cross-contamination and a sequencing artifact, a later analysis dropped hundreds of nucleotide sequences that were highly shared and had low generation probability. For each public chain, a later analysis derived a clonal expansion index from normalized ranks of inferred template counts within each repertoire. Generation probabilities in a later analysis came from a VDJ recombination model fitted to out-of-frame rearrangements, and those results were checked against IGoR. A later analysis scored TCR-TCR, TCR-HLA and TCR-CMV co-occurrence with hypergeometric tests, applying a repertoire-size bias correction to TCR pairs. A later analysis estimated false discovery rates by permuting HLA or CMV assignments 20 times. In a later analysis, co-occurring TCRs were grouped with DBSCAN, and TCRdist sequence similarity was added when clustering was performed within HLA-allele-positive subsets. For co-occurrence clustering, repertoires with fewer than 30,000 or more than 120,000 public chains were excluded, along with about five repertoires with anomalous nucleotide sharing. In its TCRdb copy, this immuneACCESS table keeps in-frame sequences only and misses some clones. Where compared with another copy, unresolved V genes explain less than half of these, and the others have no known cause. V and J calls and clone size are given by that table; D and trimming were obtained from the DNA. This sample comprises over 150,000 clones, approximately 85% of them detected only once. Roughly 10% of the sample belongs to the ten largest clones.

These data come from a study of cytomegalovirus exposure and HLA in healthy donors (dated by TCRdb to about 2017). Study-level background: An earlier analysis of 587 of the donors reported 276 Gb of sequence data and around 120 million unique TCR beta sequences obtained from 150 million to 200 million T cells. Of the roughly 400 genotyped donors, about 80% fell in the genetic ancestry cluster associated with self-reported Caucasian donors. The later analysis used no new phenotypic data to find candidate immune exposures, relying instead on TCR beta sequences and their occurrence across donors. In a later analysis, previously published TCR beta repertoires from 666 donors were re-analyzed and high-resolution HLA genotyping was added so that TCR occurrence patterns could be studied. The study aimed to test whether signatures of past pathogen exposure could be identified by cataloging public T cell receptors. Both class I and class II loci were covered by HLA typing, at four-digit resolution. Across around 400 genotyped donors of the cohort, an average of roughly 250,000 unique TCR beta nucleotide sequences per donor were sequenced, and approximately 17% of those sequences were non-productive. Alongside the repertoire data, information on donor age, sex, ethnicity and CMV serostatus was compiled. The study used immunosequencing to profile the T cell repertoires of some 600 subjects and linked those repertoires to cytomegalovirus serostatus. The number of typed donors differed by locus: about 620-630 for A, B, C, DRB1 and DQB1; 522 for DQA1; approximately 600 for DPA1; and some 430 for DPB1. To predict cytomegalovirus infection status, the study combined high-throughput TCR immunosequencing, statistical association of individual TCRs with disease status, and machine learning. All discovery cohort repertoires had been generated on a single sequencing platform. To decide whether each TCR beta V gene segment behaved as functional or pseudogenic, an earlier analysis of some 600 of the donors relied on high-throughput TCR beta sequencing. In addition to the first cohort of roughly 700 subjects, a separate validation cohort of 120 different subjects was used. Genome-wide SNP genotypes for about three fifths of the roughly 700 donors were used in a later genetic analysis, which treated that subset as a discovery cohort. Five DR-DQ haplotypes were treated as single units for association and clustering because of strong linkage in the cohort. About 280 gigabases of sequencing data and approximately 91 million unique TCR sequences made up an early release that covered over 550 HLA-typed donors. Here is what the overall study found, with its caveats: A cluster of highly shared sequence variants was judged likely to represent a technical artifact of the sequencing pipeline. A total of 164 TCR beta chains were listed by the study as associated with cytomegalovirus. In a later analysis, TCR association rates were found to vary across HLA loci, with the most associated TCRs seen for DRB1 alleles and the fewest for HLA-C alleles. Immune exposure information for the cohort was limited to CMV serostatus. Linkage disequilibrium might explain the correlated functional status among segregating V segments, but an unknown experimental factor could not be excluded. Cytomegalovirus status was reported to be diagnosed by the classifier with high specificity and sensitivity in both the original and validation cohorts. A later analysis found that most CMV-associated TCR beta chains appeared HLA-restricted, with HLA associations seemingly driven largely by CMV exposure. Some IMGT-functional V segments, including TRBV6-2 and TRBV6-3, could not be told apart with the 87-base-pair reads, so those segments were excluded. The authors suggested that the approach could potentially be extended to other disease states and immunological phenotypes. Specific HLA alleles were associated with 15,000 to 20,000 TCR beta sequences at a false discovery rate of 0.05 in a later analysis. In vitro tests confirmed that a few of the cytomegalovirus-associated TCR beta chains recognize cytomegalovirus antigens. Because counts were too low, seventeen rarely observed V segments, including chromosome 9 orphons, were excluded from the earlier analysis of around 640 of the donors. Because HLA typing was missing for some donors at each locus, association tests included only the typed subset. In a later genetic analysis, fewer N-insertions in productive TCRs were reported among donors in an Asian-associated ancestry cluster than the roughly 710-donor mean. A later analysis found that HLA-associated TCR beta chains were more clonally expanded and had lower generation probabilities than equally common non-associated chains. According to a later analysis, parvovirus B19, influenza, CMV and Epstein-Barr virus appeared linked to several top co-occurrence clusters. While some public TCRs were present in many individuals, most TCR sequences turned up only very rarely across donors. When HLA alleles, especially DR and DQ, strongly co-occurred, TCR associations were difficult to assign to individual alleles. A further reported finding was that TCR beta sequences accurately predicted the HLA-A and HLA-B alleles for most subjects in the first cohort. Sequencing depth was assumed to be roughly uniform across donors in the presence/absence analyses, though that assumption may not hold. This cohort had only TCR beta chains sequenced, and the lack of alpha or paired-chain data limited which features could be detected. In a later genetic analysis, a missense DCLRE1C variant was associated with V-gene and J-gene trimming of TCR beta chains, and the association was replicated in an independent cohort. In an earlier analysis of some 500 of the donors, most TCR beta V segments appeared in productive rearrangements about 87% or about 30% of the time, broadly matching IMGT annotations.

This sequence uses TRBV6-5 and TRBJ1-4; the D gene remains uncertain. The TCR sequence derives from a man aged 45-65 years in good health and CMV-seropositive. Source material: PBMCs. The nucleotide sequence is given as TGTGCCAGCAGTTACTCGCAGGATCTCCGAAAACTGTTTTTT. This gives the protein CASSYSQDLRKLFF.